Following are 32 T cell receptor beta chains from one sample sequenced in a study of human CD8 memory T cell subsets. Generation of TCR beta libraries used UMI-labeled 5' RACE. TCRdb re-called the 5' RACE reads, yielding one record per CDR3 amino acid sequence without DNA. This sample's table has about 10,000 distinct CDR3 sequences. What was sequenced was CD8+ stem-like memory T cells (TSCM and TCM) sorted from PBMCs. Subset meaning: stem-like memory CD8 T cells (TSTEM), CCR7+ PD-1- TIGIT-. These receptor sequences come from a human donor in good health.

By frequency, this clonotype registers medium-sized. The V call is TRBV20-1, the J call TRBJ2-7. The CDR3 extends over 15 amino acids. Germline CDR1 is DFQATT and CDR2 is SNEGSKA (reference sequence). The CDR3: CSARGFGISSYEQYF.

The chain uses TRBV7-2 and TRBJ2-3; the TRBD1 assignment by TCRdb is unverifiable without DNA. The CDR3 totals 15 residues. The germline CDR1 and CDR2 sequences are SGHTA and FQGNSA. The CDR3 sequence: CASSFDYPGQEESYF.

The chain is built from TRBV7-6 and TRBJ2-2. The germline CDR1 and CDR2 sequences are SGHVS and FNYEAQ. The CDR3 is 15 residues long. CDR3 amino acids: CASSLKRANTGELFF.

V and J are TRBV19 and TRBJ2-1; with no DNA, the TCRdb D assignment of TRBD1 cannot be verified. This CDR3 is 15 amino acids long. The germline CDR1 and CDR2 sequences are LNHDA and SQIVND (reference sequence). The CDR3: CASSSNKGQINEQFF.

This chain links TRBV15 with TRBJ1-1. This CDR3 is 12 amino acids long. Germline CDR1 LNHNV, CDR2 YYDKDF (reference sequence). The CDR3 loop is CATSRENTEAFF.

The chain links TRBV20-1 to TRBJ1-5. The CDR3 is 14 amino acids. Germline CDR1 is DFQATT and CDR2 is SNEGSKA (reference sequence). The chain's CDR3 is CSATDSDSNQPQHF.

This chain uses TRBV11-3 with TRBJ2-2. The CDR3 consists of 14 residues. Germline V gene sequence: CDR1 SGHNT, CDR2 YENEEA. The CDR3 here is CASSLARNTGELFF.

The chain combines TRBV20-1 with TRBJ1-2; TCRdb outputs TRBD1, but without DNA this stays unchecked. Germline CDR1 is DFQATT and CDR2 is SNEGSKA (reference sequence). This CDR3 spans 14 amino acids. CDR3 residues: CSAADDGTGSGYTF.

This rearrangement joins TRBV4-3 to TRBJ1-5. Germline assignment: CDR1 LGHNA and CDR2 YSLEER. This CDR3 comprises 12 residues. The CDR3 here is CASSHSNQPQHF.

This clonotype is labeled medium-sized based on frequency. The J gene is TRBJ1-2, the V gene TRBV12-3 or TRBV12-4; checking the TCRdb D call of TRBD1 is not possible without DNA. The length of the CDR3 is 16 residues. Here the CDR3 reads CASSESGTGKSHGYTF.

CDR3 loop: CASSLSGGAYEQYF. The rearrangement uses TRBV28 and TRBJ2-7; TCRdb selects TRBD1, and the lack of DNA leaves this call unchecked. From germline, CDR1 is MDHEN and CDR2 SYDVKM. The CDR3 runs to 14 residues.

The chain uses TRBV19 and TRBJ1-1. The CDR3 length is 15 residues. Germline CDR1 is LNHDA and CDR2 is SQIVND (reference sequence). CDR3 amino acids: CASSIGKWLNTEAFF.

V usage is TRBV11-2 and J usage is TRBJ2-3; the TCRdb D gene call, TRBD2, has no DNA to confirm it. The germline V gene has CDR1 SGHAT and CDR2 FQNNGV. The CDR3 sequence is 15 residues long. CDR3 sequence: CASSSLAGYTDTQYF.

This chain uses TRBV27 with TRBJ2-7. Germline-derived CDR1 and CDR2 are MNHEY and SMNVEV (reference sequence). The CDR3 covers 14 residues. CDR3 in amino acids: CASTLGGGSYEQYF.

The gene calls are TRBV7-9 and TRBJ2-3; TCRdb outputs TRBD1, but without DNA this stays unchecked. This CDR3 has 17 residues. Germline V gives CDR1 SEHNR, CDR2 FQNEAQ (reference sequence). The chain's CDR3 is CASSPEADSPFTDTQYF.

Measured by frequency, this clonotype is medium-sized. The J gene is TRBJ1-5, the V gene TRBV28; with no DNA, the TCRdb D assignment of TRBD1 cannot be verified. This CDR3 has 14 residues. The germline V gene has CDR1 MDHEN and CDR2 SYDVKM. CDR3: CASHLAQSNQPQHF. Filled out from reference TRBV28 and TRBJ1-5, the complete variable domain reads DVKVTQSSRYLVKRTGEKVFLECVQDMDHENMFWYRQDPGLGLRLIYFSYDVKMKEKGDIPEGYSVSREKKERFSLILESASTNQTSMYLCASHLAQSNQPQHFGDGTRLSIL.

This clonotype registers medium-sized by frequency. The gene calls are TRBV29-1 and TRBJ1-1; TCRdb outputs TRBD1, but without DNA this stays unchecked. Germline loops: CDR1 SQVTM, CDR2 ANQGSEA. The CDR3 length is 13 residues. CDR3 region: CSVPSQRGTEAFF.

V is TRBV7-9 and J is TRBJ1-2; TCRdb's D call of TRBD1 is untestable without DNA. The germline V gene encodes CDR1 SEHNR and CDR2 FQNEAQ (reference sequence). The CDR3 is made up of 13 amino acids. CDR3 residues: CASSFDSRYGYTF.

CDR3 protein: CASSYVGESPYEQYF. The V gene is TRBV6-2 or TRBV6-3, the J gene TRBJ2-7. This CDR3 has 15 residues. Germline assignment: CDR1 MNHEY and CDR2 SVGEGT.

This clonotype is medium-sized by frequency. The chain combines TRBV7-8 with TRBJ2-2; TCRdb proposes TRBD1, but this gene call is untestable without DNA. CDR3 size: 15 residues. Per the germline V gene, CDR1 is SGHVS and CDR2 is FQNEAQ. The CDR3 region is CASRKGTGSTGELFF.

This sequence joins TRBV20-1 and TRBJ1-2; TCRdb indicates TRBD1, and absent DNA this call remains unverified. This CDR3 contains 15 residues. The germline gives CDR1 DFQATT, CDR2 SNEGSKA (reference sequence). The CDR3 loop reads CSARDRGRGDYGYTF.

The genes are TRBV12-3 or TRBV12-4 and TRBJ2-7. There are 13 residues in the CDR3. CDR3 amino acids: CASSLPLTHEQYF.

The rearrangement links TRBV7-2 to TRBJ2-1; TCRdb reports TRBD2, a call that lacks DNA to check it against. This CDR3 comprises 14 residues. Germline V gene data show CDR1 as SGHTA and CDR2 as FQGNSA. This chain's CDR3 is CASSLVPSVNEQFF.

The V and J genes are TRBV6-5 and TRBJ2-5; TCRdb's D call, TRBD2, is unchecked because there is no DNA. CDR3 length equals 15 residues. Germline values: CDR1 MNHEY, CDR2 SVGAGI. The CDR3 here is CASSYSKGLVETQYF.

The gene calls are TRBV13 and TRBJ2-7; TCRdb reports TRBD2, a call that lacks DNA to check it against. CDR3 length: 15 amino acids. Germline-derived CDR1 and CDR2 are PRHDT and FYEKMQ (reference sequence). CDR3: CASSDGTSGTYEQYF.

This clonotype ranks as medium-sized (0.01 to 0.1%) in terms of frequency. The CDR3 spells CASSDGTGGYGYTF. The chain couples TRBV6-4 to TRBJ1-2; the TCRdb D gene call, TRBD1, has no DNA to confirm it. The V gene's germline CDR1 is MRHNA and CDR2 SNTAGT. The CDR3 sequence is 14 residues long.

The CDR3 reads CATGQSPWEQYF. The chain uses TRBV12-3 or TRBV12-4 and TRBJ2-7; TCRdb's D gene call, TRBD2, goes unchecked for lack of DNA. This CDR3 has 12 amino acids.

The chain employs TRBV27 and TRBJ1-5. The CDR3 totals 14 residues. Germline CDR1 reads MNHEY; CDR2 reads SMNVEV (reference sequence). The CDR3 here is CASRFGLPNQPQHF.

This sequence joins TRBV11-2 and TRBJ2-5. This CDR3 is 13 amino acids long. Germline V gives CDR1 SGHAT, CDR2 FQNNGV. CDR3 in amino acids: CASSLEVGETQYF.

By frequency, this clonotype is medium-sized (0.01 to 0.1%). The chain links TRBV29-1 to TRBJ1-2; TCRdb designates TRBD1, a call that cannot be tested without DNA. The germline gives CDR1 SQVTM, CDR2 ANQGSEA. The CDR3 has 11 residues. The CDR3 sequence: CTLRDLYGYTF.

The chain couples TRBV20-1 to TRBJ1-3; without DNA, the TCRdb call of TRBD1 cannot be checked. From germline, CDR1 is DFQATT and CDR2 SNEGSKA (reference sequence). The CDR3 length is 16 residues. The CDR3 here is CSAREFTTGRSNTIYF.

J is TRBJ2-5 and V is TRBV7-8. Per the germline V gene, CDR1 is SGHVS and CDR2 is FQNEAQ. The CDR3 has 15 residues. CDR3 protein: CASSLDFDPKETQYF.